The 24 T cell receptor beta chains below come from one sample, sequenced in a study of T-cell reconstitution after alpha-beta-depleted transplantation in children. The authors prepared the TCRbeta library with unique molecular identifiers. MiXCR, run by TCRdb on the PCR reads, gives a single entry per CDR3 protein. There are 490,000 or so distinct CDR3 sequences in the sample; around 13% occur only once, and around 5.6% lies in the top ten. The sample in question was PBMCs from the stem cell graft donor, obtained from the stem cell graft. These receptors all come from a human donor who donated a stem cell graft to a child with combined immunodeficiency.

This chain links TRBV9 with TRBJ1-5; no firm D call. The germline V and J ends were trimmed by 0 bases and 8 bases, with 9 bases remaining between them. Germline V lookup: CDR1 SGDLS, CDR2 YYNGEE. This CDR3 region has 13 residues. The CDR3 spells CASSVDLTEPQHF. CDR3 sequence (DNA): TGTGCCAGCAGCGTAGATTTGACGGAGCCCCAGCATTTT.

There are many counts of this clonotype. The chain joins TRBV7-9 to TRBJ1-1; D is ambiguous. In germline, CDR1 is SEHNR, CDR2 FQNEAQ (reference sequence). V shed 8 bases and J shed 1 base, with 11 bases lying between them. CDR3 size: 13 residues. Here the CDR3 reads CASHQAGNTEAFF. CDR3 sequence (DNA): TGTGCCAGCCACCAGGCAGGGAACACTGAAGCTTTCTTT.

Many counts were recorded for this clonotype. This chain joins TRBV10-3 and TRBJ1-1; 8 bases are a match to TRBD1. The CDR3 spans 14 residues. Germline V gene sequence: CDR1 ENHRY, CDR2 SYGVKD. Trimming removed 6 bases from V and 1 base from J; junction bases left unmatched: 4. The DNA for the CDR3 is TGTGCCATCAGGAAGGGGACAGGGAACACTGAAGCTTTCTTT. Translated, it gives CAIRKGTGNTEAFF.

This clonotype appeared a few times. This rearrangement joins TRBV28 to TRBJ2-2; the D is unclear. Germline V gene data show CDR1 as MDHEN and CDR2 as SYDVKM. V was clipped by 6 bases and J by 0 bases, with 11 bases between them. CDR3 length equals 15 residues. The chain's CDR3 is CASSPPNPNTGELFF. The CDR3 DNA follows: TGTGCCAGCAGCCCCCCTAACCCGAACACCGGGGAGCTGTTTTTT. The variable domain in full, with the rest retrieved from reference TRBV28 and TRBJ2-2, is DVKVTQSSRYLVKRTGEKVFLECVQDMDHENMFWYRQDPGLGLRLIYFSYDVKMKEKGDIPEGYSVSREKKERFSLILESASTNQTSMYLCASSPPNPNTGELFFGEGSRLTVL.

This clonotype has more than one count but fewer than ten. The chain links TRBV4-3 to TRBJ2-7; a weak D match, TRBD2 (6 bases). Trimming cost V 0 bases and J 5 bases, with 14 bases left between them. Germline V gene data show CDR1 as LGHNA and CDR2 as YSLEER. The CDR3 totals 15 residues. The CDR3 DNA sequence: TGCGCCAGCAGCCAAGAGGGGCGGGGTACCCACGAGCAGTACTTC. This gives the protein CASSQEGRGTHEQYF.

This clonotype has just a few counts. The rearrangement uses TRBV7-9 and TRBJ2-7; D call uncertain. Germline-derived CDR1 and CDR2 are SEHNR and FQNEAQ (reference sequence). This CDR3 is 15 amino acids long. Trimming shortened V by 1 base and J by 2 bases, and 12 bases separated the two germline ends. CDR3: CASSLDPSPPYEQYF. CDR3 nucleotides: TGTGCCAGCAGCTTAGATCCGAGTCCCCCCTACGAGCAGTACTTC.

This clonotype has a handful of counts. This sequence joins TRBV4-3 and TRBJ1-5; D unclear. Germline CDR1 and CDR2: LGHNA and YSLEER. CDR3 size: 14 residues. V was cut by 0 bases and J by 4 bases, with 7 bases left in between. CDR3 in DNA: TGCGCCAGCAGCCAAGATCCAGTGAATCAGCCCCAGCATTTT. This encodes CASSQDPVNQPQHF.

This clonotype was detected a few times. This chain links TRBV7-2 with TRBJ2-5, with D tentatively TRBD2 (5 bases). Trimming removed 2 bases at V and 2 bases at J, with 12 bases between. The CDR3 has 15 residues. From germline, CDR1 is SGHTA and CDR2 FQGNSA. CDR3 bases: TGTGCCAGCAGCTTACGACTACCACCACAAGAGACCCAGTACTTC. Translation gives CASSLRLPPQETQYF.

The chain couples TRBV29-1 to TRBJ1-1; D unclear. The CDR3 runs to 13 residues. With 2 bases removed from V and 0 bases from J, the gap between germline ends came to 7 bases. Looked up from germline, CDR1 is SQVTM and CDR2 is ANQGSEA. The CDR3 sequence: CSVEKLLNTEAFF. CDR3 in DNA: TGCAGCGTTGAAAAGCTGTTGAACACTGAAGCTTTCTTT.

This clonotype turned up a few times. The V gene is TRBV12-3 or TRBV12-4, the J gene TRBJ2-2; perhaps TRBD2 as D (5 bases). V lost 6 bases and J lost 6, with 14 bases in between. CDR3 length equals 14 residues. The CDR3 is CASRALLVPGELFF. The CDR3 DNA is TGTGCCAGCAGGGCGCTACTAGTTCCCGGGGAGCTGTTTTTT.

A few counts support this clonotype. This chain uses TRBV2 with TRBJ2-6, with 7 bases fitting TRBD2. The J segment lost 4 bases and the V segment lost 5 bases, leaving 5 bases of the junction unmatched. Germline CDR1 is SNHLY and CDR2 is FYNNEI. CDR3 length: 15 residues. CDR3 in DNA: TGTGCCAGCAGTTCCCGGGGGGTGGGGGCCAACGTCCTGACTTTC. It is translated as CASSSRGVGANVLTF.

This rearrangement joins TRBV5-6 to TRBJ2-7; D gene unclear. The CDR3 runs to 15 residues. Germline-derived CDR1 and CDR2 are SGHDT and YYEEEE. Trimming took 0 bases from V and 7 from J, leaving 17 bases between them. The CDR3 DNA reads TGTGCCAGCAGCTTGGAGGGCCTGGTTTTTGGAGAGCAGTACTTC. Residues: CASSLEGLVFGEQYF.

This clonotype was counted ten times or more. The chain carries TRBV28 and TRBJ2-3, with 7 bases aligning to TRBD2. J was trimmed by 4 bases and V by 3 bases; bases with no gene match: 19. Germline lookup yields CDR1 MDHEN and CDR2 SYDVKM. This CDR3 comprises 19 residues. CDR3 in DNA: TGTGCCAGCAGTTTCTTTGATGGGACTAAGGCGGGGGTGGCAGATACGCAGTATTTT. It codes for CASSFFDGTKAGVADTQYF.

CDR3 sequence reads: CASSLDLGVYEQYF. In DNA, the CDR3 is TGTGCCAGCAGCTTAGACTTGGGGGTCTACGAGCAGTACTTC. The chain is built from TRBV7-9 and TRBJ2-7, with D perhaps given as TRBD1 or TRBD2 (5 bases each). In germline, CDR1 is SEHNR, CDR2 FQNEAQ (reference sequence). The CDR3 has 14 amino acids. V was shortened by 1 base and J by 3 bases, with 10 bases between the two germline ends. The complete variable domain, with remaining parts taken from reference TRBV7-9 and TRBJ2-7, reads DTGVSQNPRHKITKRGQNVTFRCDPISEHNRLYWYRQTLGQGPEFLTYFQNEAQLEKSRLLSDRFSAERPKGSFSTLEIQRTEQGDSAMYLCASSLDLGVYEQYFGPGTRLTVT.

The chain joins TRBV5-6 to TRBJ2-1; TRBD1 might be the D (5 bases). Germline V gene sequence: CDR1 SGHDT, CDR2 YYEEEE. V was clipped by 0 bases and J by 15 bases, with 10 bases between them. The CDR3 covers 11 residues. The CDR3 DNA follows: TGTGCCAGCAGCTTGGGTAAGGGGCCGTTCTTC. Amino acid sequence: CASSLGKGPFF.

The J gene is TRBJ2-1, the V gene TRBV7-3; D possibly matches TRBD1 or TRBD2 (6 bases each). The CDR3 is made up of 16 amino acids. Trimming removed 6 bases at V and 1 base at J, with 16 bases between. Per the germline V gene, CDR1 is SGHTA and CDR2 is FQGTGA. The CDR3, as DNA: TGTGCCAGCAGTCTCGTCGGGGGCATGTCCTACAATGAGCAGTTCTTC. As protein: CASSLVGGMSYNEQFF.

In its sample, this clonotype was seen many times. The CDR3 region is CASSPADRLNTEAFF. The CDR3 nucleotides are TGTGCCAGCAGCCCGGCGGACAGGCTGAACACTGAAGCTTTCTTT. The chain couples TRBV5-8 to TRBJ1-1; 7 bases fit TRBD1. The CDR3 length is 15 residues. Germline CDR1 SGHTS, CDR2 YDEGEE. V dropped 4 bases and J dropped 0; count of bases not matched to a gene: 6.

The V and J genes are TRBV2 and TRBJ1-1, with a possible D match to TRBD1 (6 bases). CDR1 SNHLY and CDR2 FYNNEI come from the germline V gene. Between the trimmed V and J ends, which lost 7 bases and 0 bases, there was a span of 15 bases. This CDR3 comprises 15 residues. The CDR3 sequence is CASKQGNLMNTEAFF. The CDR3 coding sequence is TGTGCCAGCAAACAGGGCAATCTCATGAACACTGAAGCTTTCTTT.

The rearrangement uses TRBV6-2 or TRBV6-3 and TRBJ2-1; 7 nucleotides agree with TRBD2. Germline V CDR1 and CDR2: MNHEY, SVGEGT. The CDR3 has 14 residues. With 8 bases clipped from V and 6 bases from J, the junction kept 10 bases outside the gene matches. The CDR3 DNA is TGTGCCAGCGCCGGGACTATCGGGTTCAATGAGCAGTTCTTC. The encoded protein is CASAGTIGFNEQFF.

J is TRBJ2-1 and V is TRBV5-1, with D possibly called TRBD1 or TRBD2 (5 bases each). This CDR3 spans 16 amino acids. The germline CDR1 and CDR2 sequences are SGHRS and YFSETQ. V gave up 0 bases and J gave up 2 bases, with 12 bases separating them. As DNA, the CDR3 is TGCGCCAGCAGCTTGGGTGGGGGACCCCCCTACAATGAGCAGTTCTTC. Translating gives CASSLGGGPPYNEQFF.

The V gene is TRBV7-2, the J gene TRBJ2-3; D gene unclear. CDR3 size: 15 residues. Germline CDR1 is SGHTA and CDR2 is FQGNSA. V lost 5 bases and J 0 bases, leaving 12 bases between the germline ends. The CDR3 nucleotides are TGTGCCAGCAGCCCGAGGACCTCTAGCACAGATACGCAGTATTTT. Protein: CASSPRTSSTDTQYF.

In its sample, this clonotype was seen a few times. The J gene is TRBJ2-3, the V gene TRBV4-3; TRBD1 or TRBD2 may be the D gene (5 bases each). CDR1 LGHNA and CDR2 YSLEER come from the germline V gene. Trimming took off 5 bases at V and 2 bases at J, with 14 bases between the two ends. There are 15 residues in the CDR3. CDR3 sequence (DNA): TGCGCCAGCAGCTGGGACCCCGGGACCACAGATACGCAGTATTTT. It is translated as CASSWDPGTTDTQYF.

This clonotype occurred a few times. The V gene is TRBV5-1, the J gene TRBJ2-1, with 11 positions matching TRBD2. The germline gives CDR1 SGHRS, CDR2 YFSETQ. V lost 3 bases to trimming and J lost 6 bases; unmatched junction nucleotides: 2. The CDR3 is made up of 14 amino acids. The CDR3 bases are TGCGCCAGCAGCTCGACTAGCGGGATCAATGAGCAGTTCTTC. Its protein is CASSSTSGINEQFF.

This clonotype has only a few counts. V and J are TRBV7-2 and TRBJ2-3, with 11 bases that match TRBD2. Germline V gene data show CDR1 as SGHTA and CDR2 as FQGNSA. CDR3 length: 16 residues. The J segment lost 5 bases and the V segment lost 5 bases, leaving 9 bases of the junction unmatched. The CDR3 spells CASSTSPLAGEDTQYF. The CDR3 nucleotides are TGTGCCAGCAGCACTAGTCCACTAGCGGGAGAAGATACGCAGTATTTT.